This TCR delta chain emerged from a study of Vδ1+ human thymocytes. Study-level points and caveats: Thymic TRG and TRD repertoires appeared highly polyclonal. Unexpected Vdelta2 sequences could cause misinterpretation of bulk repertoire data. About 20% of thymic delta-chain sequences were Vdelta2, with few Vdelta3, unlike blood Vdelta1+ controls.

Thymocytes were sorted as CD3+ TCRVdelta1+ TCRVdelta2- after alphabeta T cell depletion. Between roughly 98% and 99.6% of sorted thymocytes were Vdelta1+. Sequences come from RNA converted to cDNA by reverse transcription. Multiplex PCR used pooled V-gene forward primers and a constant-region reverse primer to amplify CDR3s. TCRdb reapplied CATT to the multiplex PCR reads. The sample holds about 54,000 delta-chain clones, approximately 15% seen once. The CDR3 is 17 residues long. V was pared by 0 bases and J by 0 bases, with 5 bases of the junction left unmatched. CDR1 is TSWWSYY and CDR2 is QGS in the germline V gene. This clone has a handful of counts. What it binds is not known.

The chain has TRDV1 and TRDJ1; TRDD3 matches 9 bases. This receptor was identified in a boy in the first two years of life who had congenital heart surgery. The material sequenced was Vdelta1+ gamma-delta thymocytes from the thymus. As for subset: FACS-sorted CD3+ TCRalphabeta- TCRVdelta1+ TCRVdelta2- thymocytes. CDR3 protein: CALGELLAGGYTDKLIF. The CDR3 DNA sequence: TGTGCTCTTGGGGAACTATTGGCTGGGGGATACACCGATAAACTCATCTTT.